The 27 T cell receptor beta chains reported below all come from one sample, sequenced in a study of T cells in Graves' hyperthyroidism and ophthalmopathy. Amplified TCR beta CDR3 regions derived from RNA transcripts. Using the HTBI primer set, a first-round RT-PCR was run on the TCR CDR3. MiXCR was run by TCRdb on the multiplex PCR reads, yielding one entry per CDR3 protein. The sample holds approximately 500,000 distinct CDR3 sequences, 46% seen once. Material for sequencing was peripheral blood or thyroid tissue (not recorded which). These receptors all stem from a woman aged 18-29 years with Graves' hyperthyroidism.

For this clonotype: The missing conserved phenylalanine or tryptophan at the end of this CDR3 makes a read error likely. This chain links TRBV19 with TRBJ1-3; D not resolved. The germline V gene has CDR1 LNHDA and CDR2 SQIVND (reference sequence). This CDR3 comprises 13 residues. Trimming left V 10 bases short and J 0 bases short, with 10 bases between. The CDR3 DNA reads as TGTGCCACAGAGACACTCTCTGGAAACACCATATATCTT. Translated: CATETLSGNTIYL.

For this clonotype: This may stem from a read error, because a much larger clone lies one nucleotide away. The V call is TRBV7-9, the J call TRBJ2-5; 7 nucleotides agree with TRBD2. V lost 8 bases and J lost 7; bases outside the gene matches: 13. Germline CDR1 is SEHNR and CDR2 is FQNEAQ (reference sequence). CDR3 length equals 14 residues. The CDR3 loop is CASSPTGTIGTQYF. The CDR3 coding sequence is TGTGCCAGCTCACCAACCGGGACTATCGGGACCCAGTACTTC.

This clonotype was observed many times. The V and J genes are TRBV5-6 and TRBJ2-7, with D possibly being TRBD1 or TRBD2 (5 bases each). The CDR3 runs to 16 residues. The germline V and J ends were trimmed by 6 bases and 3 bases, with 22 bases remaining between them. The germline CDR1 and CDR2 sequences are SGHDT and YYEEEE. This chain's CDR3 is CASTELGVDSFYEQYF. CDR3 in DNA: TGTGCCAGCACCGAACTGGGGGTGGACTCCTTCTACGAGCAGTACTTC.

Notes on this clonotype: One end of the junction is discordant with germline, which a read error may explain. The V and J genes are TRBV18 and TRBJ2-5, with 10 bases matching TRBD1. This CDR3 region has 14 residues. In germline, CDR1 is KGHSH, CDR2 LQKENI. The CDR3 coding sequence is TGTGCCAGCTCACCAGACAGGGGGCGAGGGACCCACTACTTC. This codes for CASSPDRGRGTHYF.

The chain couples TRBV7-9 to TRBJ1-6; no definite D call. V was cut by 5 bases and J by 5 bases, with 19 bases left in between. The CDR3 sequence is 17 residues long. The germline V gene encodes CDR1 SEHNR and CDR2 FQNEAQ (reference sequence). The CDR3 sequence is CASSGTSGTYNNSPLHF. The CDR3 DNA is TGTGCCAGCAGCGGCACTAGCGGAACCTACAATAATTCACCCCTCCACTTT.

The J gene is TRBJ2-7, the V gene TRBV7-9; TRBD2 agrees at 13 bases. CDR1 and CDR2 from the germline V gene are SEHNR and FQNEAQ (reference sequence). V shed 5 bases and J 7 bases; nucleotides not matched to a gene: 8. The CDR3 length is 15 residues. The CDR3 loop is CASSPTSGRNNEQYF. The CDR3 region has the DNA TGTGCCAGCAGCCCGACTAGCGGGAGGAACAATGAGCAGTACTTC.

This clonotype was recorded many times. This rearrangement joins TRBV19 to TRBJ1-1; D not resolved. The CDR3 sequence is 14 residues long. Trimming shortened V by 10 bases and J by 1 base, and 16 bases separated the two germline ends. From germline, CDR1 is LNHDA and CDR2 SQIVND (reference sequence). The chain's CDR3 is CATGRTVKNTEAFF. The DNA of the CDR3 is TGTGCCACCGGCCGTACGGTAAAGAACACTGAAGCTTTCTTT.

This clonotype was seen repeatedly, ten times or more. This sequence joins TRBV12-3 or TRBV12-4 and TRBJ1-1, with TRBD1 matching 10 bases. V was clipped by 6 bases and J by 5 bases; unmatched bases: 9. CDR3 length: 15 amino acids. The CDR3 region has the DNA TGTGCCAGCAGAACCGAAGACAGGGGGCTAACTGAAGCTTTCTTT. Residues: CASRTEDRGLTEAFF.

This clonotype occurred a few times. The gene calls are TRBV12-3 or TRBV12-4 and TRBJ1-2; tentative D call: TRBD1 (5 bases). The CDR3 is 14 amino acids. The V and J ends lost 6 bases and 10 bases respectively, with 21 bases between them. The CDR3 is CASRGVPGFHDYTF. The DNA of the CDR3 is TGTGCCAGCAGAGGGGTTCCAGGATTTCATGACTACACCTTC.

This chain uses TRBV18 with TRBJ2-7; possible D gene TRBD2, 6 bases. CDR3 size: 14 residues. Deletions cut 3 bases from V and 3 bases from J, with 12 bases between. CDR1 is KGHSH and CDR2 is LQKENI in the germline V gene. CDR3 bases: TGTGCCAGCTCACCGGGGGGACCGGACTACGAGCAGTACTTC. Translating it yields CASSPGGPDYEQYF.

This clonotype came up once. The genes are TRBV20-1 and TRBJ1-1; D call uncertain. V lost 4 bases to trimming and J lost 14 bases, with 20 bases between them. CDR1 is DFQATT and CDR2 is SNEGSKA in the germline V gene (reference sequence). The CDR3 is 12 residues long. In DNA form, the CDR3 reads TGCAGTGCTACTAGCCCGGCCGATGAGCAGTTCTTT. Encoded protein: CSATSPADEQFF.

There are many counts of this clonotype. This sequence joins TRBV7-9 and TRBJ1-1; no definite D call. The length of the CDR3 is 15 residues. V was clipped by 5 bases and J by 1 base, with 14 bases between them. Germline V gene sequence: CDR1 SEHNR, CDR2 FQNEAQ (reference sequence). The CDR3 DNA reads TGTGCCAGCAGCCAGCCGAGTACAGCGAACACTGAAGCTTTCTTT. This codes for CASSQPSTANTEAFF.

About this clonotype itself: The CDR3 does not close with the conserved phenylalanine or tryptophan, likely indicating a read error. The chain combines TRBV7-2 with TRBJ1-6; the D gene is possibly TRBD1 (6 bases). V lost 5 bases, J lost 11 bases, and 19 bases lay in between. CDR1 and CDR2 (germline): SGHTA, FQGNSA. The CDR3 has 15 residues. The CDR3 reads CASSQEGDRPAPLHL. Written as DNA, the CDR3 is TGTGCCAGCAGCCAAGAGGGAGACAGGCCCGCACCCCTCCACCTT.

The V gene is TRBV2, the J gene TRBJ2-7, with 8 bases lining up with TRBD1. The DNA end is more similar to TRBJ2-1, so the J call may be wrong. The CDR3 runs to 13 residues. Germline CDR1 reads SNHLY; CDR2 reads FYNNEI. The CDR3 nucleotides are TGTGCCAGCAGCAGGGGGCATCTGGGTGAGCAGTTCTTC. It translates to CASSRGHLGEQFF.

This clonotype was picked up one time. V and J are TRBV20-1 and TRBJ1-2; 7 nucleotides match TRBD1. With 6 bases clipped from V and 4 bases from J, the junction kept 8 bases outside the gene matches. This CDR3 has 13 amino acids. In germline, CDR1 is DFQATT, CDR2 SNEGSKA (reference sequence). The DNA of the CDR3 is TGCAGTGCCGGGGGGACAGAGACCTATGGCTACACCTTC. It yields the protein CSAGGTETYGYTF.

This chain connects TRBV7-3 to TRBJ1-2, with D possibly TRBD1 on 5 matching bases. Germline V gene sequence: CDR1 SGHTA, CDR2 FQGTGA. This CDR3 has 14 amino acids. V was trimmed by 0 bases and J by 8 bases, leaving 13 bases between them. The CDR3 bases are TGTGCCAGCAGCTTAACAGGGACTTTCCGGGGCTACACCTTC. Protein: CASSLTGTFRGYTF. Supplemented by reference TRBV7-3 and TRBJ1-2, the full variable domain reads GAGVSQTPSNKVTEKGKYVELRCDPISGHTALYWYRQSLGQGPEFLIYFQGTGAADDSGLPNDRFFAVRPEGSVSTLKIQRTERGDSAVYLCASSLTGTFRGYTFGSGTRLTVV.

V gene TRBV19 combines with J gene TRBJ2-6, with unresolved D. The CDR3 covers 16 residues. The V gene lost 3 bases and the J gene lost 0 bases, with 9 bases spanning the gap. Germline V gives CDR1 LNHDA, CDR2 SQIVND (reference sequence). DNA for the CDR3: TGTGCCAGTAGTATCGCCCTCACCTCTGGGGCCAACGTCCTGACTTTC. This gives the protein CASSIALTSGANVLTF.

This clonotype was seen ten or more times. The chain couples TRBV27 to TRBJ1-2; D is unclear. There are 14 residues in the CDR3. Germline-derived CDR1 and CDR2 are MNHEY and SMNVEV (reference sequence). Trimming stripped 7 bases from V and 8 bases from J, with 20 bases between. The CDR3: CASTTNGGSFGYTF. The CDR3 coding sequence is TGTGCCAGCACGACCAACGGAGGCTCATTCGGCTACACCTTC.

This chain uses TRBV30 with TRBJ1-5; TRBD1 matches 9 bases. This CDR3 region has 15 residues. Trimming took 4 bases from V and 4 from J; bases not matched to a gene: 8. Germline CDR1 is GTSNPN and CDR2 is SVGIG (reference sequence). For the CDR3, the DNA is TGTGCCTGGACGCCGGGACAGGGATATAATCAGCCCCAGCATTTT. It translates to CAWTPGQGYNQPQHF.

This clonotype has only a few counts. The CDR3 coding sequence is TGTGCCAGCTCACCAATCGGGACGCATGGCAATCAGCCCCAGCATTTT. Translated, it gives CASSPIGTHGNQPQHF. The J gene is TRBJ1-5, the V gene TRBV18; D might be TRBD1 (5 bases). Germline CDR1 KGHSH, CDR2 LQKENI. V lost 2 bases to trimming and J lost 2 bases, with 13 bases between them. The CDR3 covers 16 residues.

As regards this clonotype: At one end, the junction sequence differs from germline, possibly due to a read error. This chain uses TRBV7-2 with TRBJ1-1, with D maybe TRBD1 (5 bases). The V gene's germline CDR1 is SGHTA and CDR2 FQGNSA. This CDR3 is 14 amino acids long. This chain's CDR3 is CASSQVPQGTEAFF. DNA for the CDR3: TGCGCCAGCAGCCAAGTGCCGCAGGGTACTGAAGCTTTCTTT.

This clonotype was seen at least ten times. The chain combines TRBV7-9 with TRBJ1-2, with D possibly TRBD1 on 6 matching bases. Trimming removed 5 bases at V and 3 bases at J, with 19 bases between. This CDR3 has 16 residues. The germline gives CDR1 SEHNR, CDR2 FQNEAQ (reference sequence). CDR3 sequence: CASSIRTPNRDYGYTF. The CDR3, as DNA: TGTGCCAGCAGCATACGTACCCCCAACAGGGACTATGGCTACACCTTC.

For this clonotype: Sequence at one end of the junction differs from germline and may be a read error. The rearrangement joins TRBV29-1 to TRBJ2-6, with D possibly TRBD1 on 6 matching bases. The CDR3 sequence is 17 residues long. Germline V gene lookup returns CDR1 SQVTM and CDR2 ANQGSEA. The CDR3 DNA follows: TGCGGCGTTGAGGGGACACGTCCTGCCTCTGGGGCCAACGTCCTGACTTTC. Translation gives CGVEGTRPASGANVLTF.

This clonotype has a count of ten or more. This chain uses TRBV6-5 with TRBJ2-7; TRBD1 matches at 8 bases. J lost 3 bases, V lost 2 bases, and 6 bases had no gene match. Looked up from germline, CDR1 is MNHEY and CDR2 is SVGAGI. The CDR3 consists of 15 residues. The CDR3 spells CASSYATGGFYEQYF. CDR3 DNA sequence: TGTGCCAGCAGTTACGCTACAGGGGGATTCTACGAGCAGTACTTC.

With regard to this clonotype: At one boundary the junction diverges from the germline segment, which might be a read error. This sequence joins TRBV7-2 and TRBJ2-3; perhaps TRBD1 as D (5 bases). The germline V gene has CDR1 SGHTA and CDR2 FQGNSA. The CDR3 contains 12 residues. This CDR3 reads CASSLNRDTQYF. The CDR3 bases are TGCGCCAGCAGCTTGAACAGGGATACGCAGTATTTT.

As concerns this clonotype: In this CDR3 the conserved last residue, phenylalanine or tryptophan, is missing, so a read error is likely. Because the CDR3's place on the DNA is in doubt, the DNA is left out and the CDR3 is given as listed by TCRdb. CDR3 amino acids: CASSHKLA. This chain connects TRBV7-8 to TRBJ1-1. The CDR3 is made up of 8 amino acids, end residues included. The germline V gene encodes CDR1 SGHVS and CDR2 FQNEAQ.

This clonotype has ten or more counts. V gene TRBV20-1 combines with J gene TRBJ2-7, with 14 bases lining up with TRBD2. The CDR3 runs 15 residues. CDR1 and CDR2 from the germline V gene are DFQATT and SNEGSKA (reference sequence). Trimming took 5 bases from V and 6 from J; bases not matched to a gene: 9. The CDR3 DNA sequence: TGCAGTGCTGGGGGGACTAGCGGGAGTTCCGGCGAGCAGTACTTC. It specifies CSAGGTSGSSGEQYF.